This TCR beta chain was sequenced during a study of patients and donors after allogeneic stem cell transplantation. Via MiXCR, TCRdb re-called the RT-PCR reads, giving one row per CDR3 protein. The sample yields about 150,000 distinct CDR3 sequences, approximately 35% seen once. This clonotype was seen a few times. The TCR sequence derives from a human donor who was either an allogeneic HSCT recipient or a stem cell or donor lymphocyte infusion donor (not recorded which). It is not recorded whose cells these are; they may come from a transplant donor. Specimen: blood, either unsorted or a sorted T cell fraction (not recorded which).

The CDR3 DNA reads TGTGCCAGCAGCCTCCGGGACAGTAATTCACCCCTCCACTTT. This translates into CASSLRDSNSPLHF. The J gene is TRBJ1-6, the V gene TRBV27; 7 nucleotides align to TRBD1. The junction had 5 bases not matched to a gene; V was cut back by 6 bases and J by 6 bases. The germline V gene encodes CDR1 MNHEY and CDR2 SMNVEV (reference sequence). The CDR3 runs to 14 residues.